The 30 T cell receptor beta chains below come from one sample, sequenced in a study of shared clonotypes between healthy human individuals. Sequenced by immunoSEQ multiplex PCR; TCRdb stores in-frame clones only, minus some. The data hold more than 2,000,000 clones, with over 90% observed a single time. Material for sequencing was naive CD4+ T cells from PBMCs. Subset meaning: CD45RA+ positively selected. These TCRs come from a man aged 18 to 35 in good health. Some clones in this sample may be carry-over from other donors' samples.

The chain recombines TRBV28 with TRBJ2-2; TRBD1 matches 11 bases. The J segment lost 2 bases and the V segment lost 3 bases, leaving 11 bases of the junction unmatched. Germline CDR1 is MDHEN and CDR2 is SYDVKM. This CDR3 has 19 amino acids. The CDR3 reads CASSLGQGVLGKNTGELFF. In nucleotides, the CDR3 is TGTGCCAGCAGTTTGGGACAGGGGGTATTGGGGAAAAACACCGGGGAGCTGTTTTTT.

The V and J genes are TRBV4-1 and TRBJ1-5, with D possibly TRBD1 on 6 matching bases. The CDR3 runs 16 residues. Germline CDR1 and CDR2: MGHRA and YSYEKL. The ends were cut back, 1 base at V and 7 bases at J, with 17 bases in the middle. CDR3 sequence reads: CASSQVQGPVNQPQHF. The DNA of the CDR3 is TGCGCCAGCAGCCAAGTGCAGGGGCCCGTAAACCAGCCCCAGCATTTT.

V and J are TRBV28 and TRBJ2-1; no definite D call. The CDR3 covers 14 residues. V was cut by 4 bases and J by 2 bases, with 9 bases left in between. Germline V gives CDR1 MDHEN, CDR2 SYDVKM. The CDR3 region has the DNA TGTGCCAGCAGTTATCTACGGACCTACAATGAGCAGTTCTTC. Amino acids: CASSYLRTYNEQFF.

The chain combines TRBV5-1 with TRBJ2-2; 8 positions match TRBD1. The germline V gene has CDR1 SGHRS and CDR2 YFSETQ. V was clipped by 4 bases and J by 7 bases; unmatched bases: 9. The CDR3 runs 15 residues. The CDR3 region has the DNA TGCGCCAGCAGCCCATTCGGACAGGGTGACGGGGAGCTGTTTTTT. This translates into CASSPFGQGDGELFF.

The chain has TRBV5-4 and TRBJ2-5; 12 positions agree with TRBD2. The CDR3 is 16 residues long. The V gene's germline CDR1 is SGHNT and CDR2 YYREEE (reference sequence). The V segment lost 4 bases and the J segment 3 bases; nucleotides outside the gene matches: 7. The CDR3: CASSPQLAGGKETQYF. The CDR3 DNA sequence: TGTGCCAGCAGCCCGCAACTAGCGGGAGGCAAAGAGACCCAGTACTTC.

V usage is TRBV6-5 and J usage is TRBJ2-1; TRBD2 matches at 14 bases. J lost 7 bases, V lost 2 bases, and 4 bases had no gene match. The CDR3 length is 16 residues. Germline V lookup: CDR1 MNHEY, CDR2 SVGAGI. The DNA for the CDR3 is TGTGCCAGCAGTTACACGGGACTAGCGGGAGTTAATGAGCAGTTCTTC. It yields the protein CASSYTGLAGVNEQFF.

This clone has a single count. The rearrangement joins TRBV7-2 to TRBJ2-7; the D is unclear. V lost 5 bases, J lost 3 bases, and 17 bases lay in between. The CDR3 length is 15 residues. Per the germline V gene, CDR1 is SGHTA and CDR2 is FQGNSA. CDR3 sequence: CASSPMPARYYEQYF. In DNA form, the CDR3 reads TGTGCCAGCAGCCCCATGCCAGCCCGTTACTACGAGCAGTACTTC.

The chain couples TRBV6-4 to TRBJ2-3, with TRBD1 matching over 9 bases. Germline V lookup: CDR1 MRHNA, CDR2 SNTAGT. The CDR3 contains 16 residues. Trimming cost V 2 bases and J 3 bases; bases outside gene matches: 6. The CDR3 DNA sequence: TGTGCCAGCAGTGACCTTGACAGGGGGGGAACAGATACGCAGTATTTT. Its translation: CASSDLDRGGTDTQYF.

The rearrangement links TRBV7-3 to TRBJ2-5; TRBD1 matches at 10 bases. The V and J ends lost 2 bases and 3 bases, in that order; junction bases with no gene match: 9. CDR3 length: 17 amino acids. Germline CDR1 and CDR2: SGHTA and FQGTGA. CDR3 in amino acids: CASSLFGSGTGEETQYF. CDR3 DNA sequence: TGTGCCAGCAGCTTATTTGGATCGGGGACAGGGGAAGAGACCCAGTACTTC.

This clone was detected once. The chain is built from TRBV10-3 and TRBJ1-2; TRBD1 might be the D (6 bases). CDR3 length: 13 residues. Germline V gene sequence: CDR1 ENHRY, CDR2 SYGVKD. Deletions cut 2 bases from V and 2 bases from J, with 6 bases between. CDR3 coding DNA: TGTGCCATCAGTGAGACAGGGAACTATGGCTACACCTTC. Translation gives CAISETGNYGYTF.

The J gene is TRBJ1-5, the V gene TRBV27; maybe TRBD1 (6 bases). Trimming cost V 8 bases and J 0 bases, with 14 bases left between them. Germline loops: CDR1 MNHEY, CDR2 SMNVEV (reference sequence). This CDR3 is 15 amino acids long. The CDR3 loop is CASARGGTSNQPQHF. The CDR3 nucleotides are TGTGCCAGCGCCAGGGGCGGTACTAGCAATCAGCCCCAGCATTTT.

The V and J genes are TRBV4-1 and TRBJ1-5, with D maybe TRBD1 (5 bases). The germline gives CDR1 MGHRA, CDR2 YSYEKL. The V gene lost 5 bases and the J gene lost 1 base, with 15 bases spanning the gap. This CDR3 comprises 16 residues. The CDR3 sequence: CASSAPGGISNQPQHF. The DNA for the CDR3 is TGCGCCAGCAGCGCCCCCGGGGGGATAAGCAATCAGCCCCAGCATTTT.

The chain has TRBV5-1 and TRBJ1-1; D gene uncertain. Trimming took 4 bases from V and 0 from J, leaving 16 bases between them. The CDR3 loop spans 16 amino acids. The germline gives CDR1 SGHRS, CDR2 YFSETQ. This CDR3 is CASSPATDGMNTEAFF. For the CDR3, the DNA is TGCGCCAGCAGCCCAGCTACGGACGGTATGAACACTGAAGCTTTCTTT.

Worth noting for this clone: It is unclear where the CDR3 begins or ends on the DNA, so no DNA is shown, and the CDR3 is as TCRdb lists it. The J gene is TRBJ2-6, the V gene TRBV28. The CDR3 region is 17 residues in length, termini included. Germline assignment: CDR1 MDHEN and CDR2 SYDVKM. CDR3 sequence reads: CASSFGPGKSGANVLTF.

The rearrangement joins TRBV25-1 to TRBJ2-5, with D possibly being TRBD2 (6 bases). Matching the DNA end better, TRBJ2-7 makes the J call doubtful. The CDR3 is 14 residues long. The germline V gene encodes CDR1 MGHDK and CDR2 SYGVNS. The CDR3: CASSTGALSYEQYF. CDR3 in DNA: TGTGCCAGCAGTACGGGAGCCCTCTCCTACGAGCAGTACTTC.

The gene calls are TRBV21-1 and TRBJ1-1; the table names TRBD1, a call not compared with the DNA. TRBV21-1 is tagged as a pseudogene. The CDR3 length is 15 residues. CDR3 bases: TGTGCCAGCAGCAAAAAGGACAGGGGACGAACTGAAGCTTTCTTT. This sequence encodes CASSKKDRGRTEAFF.

The chain carries TRBV11-2 and TRBJ2-5; D not certain. V lost 4 bases and J 5 bases, leaving 20 bases between the germline ends. This CDR3 has 16 residues. Per the germline V gene, CDR1 is SGHAT and CDR2 is FQNNGV. CDR3 residues: CASSSPKAKARETQYF. The CDR3 DNA is TGTGCCAGCAGCTCCCCCAAGGCTAAAGCCAGGGAGACCCAGTACTTC.

This chain links TRBV21-1 with TRBJ2-7; the table's D call TRBD2 went unverified against the DNA. TRBV21-1 is shown as a pseudogene. The CDR3 covers 14 residues. DNA of the CDR3: TGTGCCAGCAGCAATCGGCGTAGCGGGAGATGGCAGTACTTC. Translation: CASSNRRSGRWQYF.

CDR3 sequence: CASRRIGRGSTYEQYF. Here the CDR3 DNA reads TGTGCCAGCAGGCGCATAGGGCGCGGGAGTACCTACGAGCAGTACTTC. V and J are TRBV14 and TRBJ2-7; 7 bases map to TRBD2. This CDR3 contains 16 residues. J was trimmed by 2 bases and V by 6 bases; bases with no gene match: 13. From germline, CDR1 is SGHDN and CDR2 FVKESK.

The chain carries TRBV29-1 and TRBJ2-2; tentatively, D is TRBD1 (7 bases). There are 14 residues in the CDR3. Per the germline V gene, CDR1 is SQVTM and CDR2 is ANQGSEA. Trimming shortened V by 4 bases and J by 7 bases, and 16 bases separated the two germline ends. CDR3 DNA sequence: TGCAGCGTTGCTGGGGCAGGGGGACTCGGGGAGCTGTTTTTT. Encoded protein: CSVAGAGGLGELFF.

The chain links TRBV6-5 to TRBJ2-7, with 12 bases fitting TRBD1. The CDR3 sequence is 15 residues long. The V gene's germline CDR1 is MNHEY and CDR2 SVGAGI. Losses at the gene ends were 2 bases for V and 4 bases for J; bases not matched to a gene: 3. The CDR3 loop is CASSYAGQGAYEQYF. CDR3 bases: TGTGCCAGCAGTTACGCGGGACAGGGGGCTTACGAGCAGTACTTC.

This chain uses TRBV5-6 with TRBJ1-6; 7 nucleotides match TRBD1. Losses at the gene ends were 3 bases for V and 5 bases for J; bases not matched to a gene: 5. The CDR3 sequence is 15 residues long. Germline loops: CDR1 SGHDT, CDR2 YYEEEE. The DNA of the CDR3 is TGTGCCAGCAGCTCCCTGACAGGGAATAATTCACCCCTCCACTTT. It is translated as CASSSLTGNNSPLHF.

The chain combines TRBV5-6 with TRBJ1-6, with D perhaps TRBD1 (5 bases). V lost 1 base and J lost 10, with 21 bases in between. This CDR3 is built from 17 residues. Germline V CDR1 and CDR2: SGHDT, YYEEEE. The CDR3 protein is CASSLFDRGPLESPLHF. The CDR3 coding sequence is TGTGCCAGCAGCTTGTTTGACCGGGGACCCCTGGAGTCACCCCTCCACTTT.

V is TRBV5-1 and J is TRBJ1-3; TRBD1 agrees at 7 bases. V shed 2 bases, J shed 0 bases, and the junction held 14 bases outside the gene matches. This CDR3 has 19 amino acids. The germline gives CDR1 SGHRS, CDR2 YFSETQ. DNA of the CDR3: TGCGCCAGCAGCTTTTCCCCGGACAGACCAGGGGGCTCTGGAAACACCATATATTTT. Its translation: CASSFSPDRPGGSGNTIYF.

The chain joins TRBV14 to TRBJ2-1, with TRBD2 matching over 10 bases. Germline lookup yields CDR1 SGHDN and CDR2 FVKESK. V dropped 3 bases and J dropped 10; count of bases not matched to a gene: 12. The CDR3 has 16 residues. The CDR3 DNA reads TGTGCCAGCAGCCAGGTAGCGGGAGGCCCCTTTGGGGAGCAGTTCTTC. This encodes CASSQVAGGPFGEQFF.

The rearrangement joins TRBV5-1 to TRBJ2-5; possibly TRBD1 for D (6 bases). The CDR3 runs to 15 residues. V lost 0 bases and J 9 bases, leaving 18 bases between the germline ends. CDR1 and CDR2 from the germline V gene are SGHRS and YFSETQ. The CDR3 DNA is TGCGCCAGCAGCTTGGACAGGGCCAGGCCAGGGGCCCAGTACTTC. It yields the protein CASSLDRARPGAQYF.

The chain has TRBV2 and TRBJ2-7, with 7 bases identical to TRBD2. After removal of 6 bases from V and 5 bases from J, the junction contained 10 bases not matched to a gene. CDR3 length: 14 amino acids. The germline CDR1 and CDR2 sequences are SNHLY and FYNNEI. The CDR3, as DNA: TGTGCCAGCAGACCACCGGGACTAACCCACGAGCAGTACTTC. Encoded protein: CASRPPGLTHEQYF.

As concerns this clone: At the DNA level, this CDR3 is encoded by other sequences in the same sample as well. This sequence joins TRBV5-1 and TRBJ1-4, with 7 bases lining up with TRBD1. Trimming removed 0 bases from V and 3 bases from J; junction bases left unmatched: 2. This CDR3 contains 15 residues. Germline lookup yields CDR1 SGHRS and CDR2 YFSETQ. CDR3 in DNA: TGCGCCAGCAGCTTGGAGGGGGCACCTAATGAAAAACTGTTTTTT. Translated: CASSLEGAPNEKLFF.

The rearrangement links TRBV7-6 to TRBJ1-3, with 9 bases lining up with TRBD1. Germline V CDR1 and CDR2: SGHVS, FNYEAQ. The CDR3 totals 14 residues. V lost 5 bases and J lost 8; bases outside the gene matches: 7. The CDR3 bases are TGTGCCAGCAGCCCTAGGACAGGGGAATACACCATATATTTT. Protein product: CASSPRTGEYTIYF.

The CDR3 reads CAWSVGIGLETQYF. DNA of the CDR3: TGTGCCTGGAGTGTAGGGATAGGGTTGGAGACCCAGTACTTC. The J gene is TRBJ2-5, the V gene TRBV30; D call uncertain. With 0 bases removed from V and 5 bases from J, the gap between germline ends came to 13 bases. Germline V CDR1 and CDR2: GTSNPN, SVGIG (reference sequence). This CDR3 is 14 amino acids long.